A single sample is the source of the 31 T cell receptor beta chains below, sequenced in a study of blood T cell repertoires in COVID-19. Assay: immunoSEQ multiplex PCR; the TCRdb copy retains only in-frame clones and omits some. Among 150,000 to 180,000 clones listed, about 85% were seen once. Sequencing was performed on peripheral blood. Receptors originate from a man in his sixties with COVID-19, enrolled during active disease.

The chain carries TRBV7-3 and TRBJ2-2, with TRBD1 matching 8 bases. The V segment lost 4 bases and the J segment 2 bases; nucleotides outside the gene matches: 9. The CDR3 is 17 residues long. From germline, CDR1 is SGHTA and CDR2 FQGTGA. The chain's CDR3 is CASSSYRTGPNTGELFF. CDR3 DNA sequence: TGTGCCAGCAGCTCGTATAGGACAGGGCCAAACACCGGGGAGCTGTTTTTT.

Concerning this clone itself: The missing conserved phenylalanine or tryptophan at the end of this CDR3 makes a read error likely. Because the CDR3's place on the DNA is in doubt, the DNA is left out and the CDR3 is given as listed by TCRdb. The chain couples TRBV12-3 or TRBV12-4 to TRBJ2-3; the DNA was not compared with TRBD1, the D call given in the table. The CDR3 extends over 13 residues, inclusive of both ends. CDR3 region: CASSPPGQGAPTL.

In DNA, the CDR3 is TGTGCCAGCAGCCCTACAGGTTGGGACAGGGCGACGAACATTCAGTACTTC. Protein: CASSPTGWDRATNIQYF. The chain uses TRBV11-2 and TRBJ2-4, with TRBD1 matching 9 bases. The germline V gene has CDR1 SGHAT and CDR2 FQNNGV. The CDR3 length is 17 residues. Trimming at V came to 5 bases and at J to 7 bases, leaving 15 bases not matched to a gene. The whole variable domain, remainder taken from reference TRBV11-2 and TRBJ2-4, is EAGVAQSPRYKIIEKRQSVAFWCNPISGHATLYWYQQILGQGPKLLIQFQNNGVVDDSQLPKDRFSAERLKGVDSTLKIQPAKLEDSAVYLCASSPTGWDRATNIQYFGAGTRLSVL.

The sample holds one count of this clone. The rearrangement joins TRBV28 to TRBJ1-1, with TRBD1 as a possible D gene (5 bases). V was cut by 5 bases and J by 3 bases, with 16 bases left in between. The CDR3 sequence is 15 residues long. In germline, CDR1 is MDHEN, CDR2 SYDVKM. Here the CDR3 reads CASSVMSGGDTEAFF. The CDR3 DNA is TGTGCCAGCAGTGTGATGTCGGGGGGTGACACTGAAGCTTTCTTT.

The rearrangement joins TRBV7-3 to TRBJ2-7; the D gene is possibly TRBD1 (5 bases). This CDR3 is built from 14 residues. Germline loops: CDR1 SGHTA, CDR2 FQGTGA. Trimming removed 4 bases from V and 6 bases from J, with 16 bases in between. CDR3 region: CASSSAPGQFEQYF. In nucleotides, the CDR3 is TGTGCCAGCAGCTCCGCTCCCGGACAATTCGAGCAGTACTTC.

This clone was detected a few times. In DNA form, the CDR3 reads TGTGCCAGCTCACTGGACAGGGCTAGCAATCAGCCCCAGCATTTT. It specifies CASSLDRASNQPQHF. This sequence joins TRBV18 and TRBJ1-5; TRBD1 matches 8 bases. The CDR3 is made up of 15 amino acids. Looked up from germline, CDR1 is KGHSH and CDR2 is LQKENI. After removal of 4 bases from V and 0 bases from J, the junction contained 2 bases not matched to a gene.

The chain recombines TRBV18 with TRBJ2-1; no definite D call. This CDR3 region has 13 residues. V was pared by 1 base and J by 8 bases, with 9 bases between. CDR1 is KGHSH, CDR2 LQKENI, per germline. Here the CDR3 reads CASSPRLSDEQFF. The CDR3 DNA reads as TGTGCCAGCTCACCACGCCTCTCGGATGAGCAGTTCTTC.

This clone occurred a few times. This chain uses TRBV5-1 with TRBJ2-7, with D possibly TRBD1 on 6 matching bases. Trimming took 4 bases from V and 2 from J, leaving 13 bases between them. Per the germline V gene, CDR1 is SGHRS and CDR2 is YFSETQ. This CDR3 spans 14 amino acids. The CDR3 DNA reads TGCGCCAGCAGCGCTACCGGGACACCCTACGAGCAGTACTTC. Encoded protein: CASSATGTPYEQYF.

The chain uses TRBV14 and TRBJ1-6; possible D gene TRBD1, 5 bases. The germline CDR1 and CDR2 sequences are SGHDN and FVKESK. V lost 6 bases and J 5 bases, leaving 11 bases between the germline ends. This CDR3 region has 14 residues. CDR3 loop: CASRPGLHNSPLHF. The CDR3 coding sequence is TGTGCCAGCAGACCGGGACTACATAATTCACCCCTCCACTTT.

The chain is built from TRBV4-2 and TRBJ2-1; 8 bases align to TRBD1. The CDR3 consists of 15 residues. Trimming at V came to 0 bases and at J to 9 bases, leaving 7 bases not matched to a gene. Per the germline V gene, CDR1 is LGHNA and CDR2 is YNFKEQ. The CDR3 bases are TGTGCCAGCAGCCAAGACCCGGACAGGGCCGGTGAGCAGTTCTTC. Protein product: CASSQDPDRAGEQFF.

The V and J genes are TRBV12-3 or TRBV12-4 and TRBJ1-2; 7 nucleotides line up with TRBD1. The V segment lost 5 bases and the J segment 1 base; nucleotides outside the gene matches: 1. This CDR3 region has 13 residues. In DNA form, the CDR3 reads TGTGCCAGCAGTACAGGGGTTAACTATGGCTACACCTTC. It encodes CASSTGVNYGYTF.

The V and J genes are TRBV11-3 and TRBJ1-6, with TRBD1 matching 7 bases. Looked up from germline, CDR1 is SGHNT and CDR2 is YENEEA. J was trimmed by 7 bases and V by 2 bases; bases with no gene match: 2. The CDR3 runs 14 residues. Here the CDR3 reads CASSLQGDNSPLHF. Here the CDR3 DNA reads TGTGCCAGCAGCTTACAGGGGGACAATTCACCCCTCCACTTT.

V and J are TRBV18 and TRBJ1-5, with a weak D call TRBD1 (5 bases). Trimming stripped 0 bases from V and 4 bases from J, with 13 bases between. Germline CDR1 and CDR2: KGHSH and LQKENI. The CDR3 spans 16 residues. The CDR3 nucleotides are TGTGCCAGCTCACCACCGGGAAGGGGCGGAAATCAGCCCCAGCATTTT. Protein: CASSPPGRGGNQPQHF. Filled out from reference TRBV18 and TRBJ1-5, the complete variable domain reads NAGVMQNPRHLVRRRGQEARLRCSPMKGHSHVYWYRQLPEEGLKFMVYLQKENIIDESGMPKERFSAEFPKEGPSILRIQQVVRGDSAAYFCASSPPGRGGNQPQHFGDGTRLSIL.

The V call is TRBV2, the J call TRBJ1-4, with D possibly TRBD1 on 5 matching bases. The CDR3 is 13 residues long. Germline values: CDR1 SNHLY, CDR2 FYNNEI. Trimming removed 6 bases from V and 3 bases from J, with 8 bases in between. The CDR3 region has the DNA TGTGCCAGCAGGGGGGGACCTAATGAAAAACTGTTTTTT. This sequence encodes CASRGGPNEKLFF.

The chain links TRBV18 to TRBJ2-4; 7 bases map to TRBD1. CDR3 size: 16 residues. Germline CDR1 is KGHSH and CDR2 is LQKENI. With V trimmed by 0 bases and J by 4 bases, 6 bases remained unmatched. The DNA for the CDR3 is TGTGCCAGCTCACCACCTCTGGGACAGATGAAAAACATTCAGTACTTC. The encoded protein is CASSPPLGQMKNIQYF.

The chain uses TRBV7-9 and TRBJ2-5, with a weak D call TRBD2 (6 bases). Trimming stripped 1 base from V and 5 bases from J, with 11 bases between. Germline lookup yields CDR1 SEHNR and CDR2 FQNEAQ (reference sequence). The CDR3 has 14 amino acids. The CDR3 sequence: CASSLGSGSETQYF. CDR3 DNA: TGTGCCAGCAGCTTAGGGAGCGGGTCGGAGACCCAGTACTTC.

J is TRBJ1-2 and V is TRBV7-9; D unresolved. Per the germline V gene, CDR1 is SEHNR and CDR2 is FQNEAQ (reference sequence). The length of the CDR3 is 12 residues. Trimming removed 5 bases from V and 6 bases from J, with 10 bases in between. The DNA of the CDR3 is TGTGCCAGCAGCCCCCTAACAGATGGCTACACCTTC. Encoded protein: CASSPLTDGYTF.

CDR3 bases: TGTGCTAGTGGTCTTACTGAGAACTCCTACAATGAGCAGTTCTTC. Its translation: CASGLTENSYNEQFF. V and J are TRBV12-5 and TRBJ2-1; D is unresolved. This CDR3 spans 15 amino acids. V was cut by 5 bases and J by 0 bases, with 11 bases left in between. The germline CDR1 and CDR2 sequences are LGHNT and FRNRAP.

The chain carries TRBV20-1 and TRBJ2-1; TRBD2 aligns across 8 bases. V trimming: 6 bases; J trimming: 9 bases; junction bases outside the gene matches: 4. The CDR3 runs to 11 residues. Germline values: CDR1 DFQATT, CDR2 SNEGSKA (reference sequence). The CDR3 DNA reads as TGCAGTGCGGCGAGCGGGGGTGAGCAGTTCTTC. It translates to CSAASGGEQFF.

The chain uses TRBV5-5 and TRBJ2-1; 7 bases are a match to TRBD2. The trim removed 2 bases at V and 4 bases at J, leaving 9 bases unmatched. Germline loops: CDR1 SGHKS, CDR2 YYEKEE (reference sequence). This CDR3 region has 16 residues. The CDR3 spells CASSFLGGGKYNEQFF. The CDR3 region has the DNA TGTGCCAGCAGCTTTCTCGGGGGAGGGAAATACAATGAGCAGTTCTTC.

This CDR3 reads CSFKRRDRHGYTF. In nucleotides, the CDR3 is TGCAGCTTCAAGAGACGGGACAGACATGGCTACACCTTC. The J gene is TRBJ1-2, the V gene TRBV29-1; 7 bases are a match to TRBD1. There are 13 residues in the CDR3. V was pared by 8 bases and J by 6 bases, with 12 bases of the junction left unmatched. Germline CDR1 reads SQVTM; CDR2 reads ANQGSEA.

J is TRBJ1-4 and V is TRBV18; tentative D call: TRBD1 (5 bases). The CDR3 has 13 amino acids. The V end was cut by 3 bases, the J end by 8 bases, with 10 bases between. Germline CDR1 and CDR2: KGHSH and LQKENI. For the CDR3, the DNA is TGTGCCAGCTCACCCCAGGGTCAGGAAAAACTGTTTTTT. Translation: CASSPQGQEKLFF.

The V gene is TRBV24-1, the J gene TRBJ2-7; D perhaps matches TRBD1 (5 bases). Germline V gene lookup returns CDR1 KGHDR and CDR2 SFDVKD. CDR3 size: 12 residues. The germline V and J ends were trimmed by 4 bases and 3 bases, with 6 bases remaining between them. This CDR3 is CATSERGYEQYF. CDR3 sequence (DNA): TGTGCCACCAGTGAAAGGGGCTACGAGCAGTACTTC.

This rearrangement joins TRBV19 to TRBJ2-7; 7 bases fit TRBD2. The germline V gene encodes CDR1 LNHDA and CDR2 SQIVND (reference sequence). The CDR3 consists of 15 residues. Trimming cost V 3 bases and J 2 bases; bases outside gene matches: 7. This CDR3 reads CASSIRGGTPYEQYF. The CDR3 coding sequence is TGTGCCAGTAGTATCCGGGGAGGGACCCCCTACGAGCAGTACTTC. The full variable domain, in which reference TRBV19 and TRBJ2-7 provide the parts outside the CDR3, is DGGITQSPKYLFRKEGQNVTLSCEQNLNHDAMYWYRQDPGQGLRLIYYSQIVNDFQKGDIAEGYSVSREKKESFPLTVTSAQKNPTAFYLCASSIRGGTPYEQYFGPGTRLTVT.

Here the CDR3 reads CASSLGVSGGPYNEQFF. CDR3 bases: TGTGCCAGCAGCTTAGGAGTTAGCGGGGGACCCTACAATGAGCAGTTCTTC. V usage is TRBV7-3 and J usage is TRBJ2-1; 9 bases fit TRBD2. V gave up 2 bases and J gave up 2 bases; unmatched junction bases: 7. The CDR3 spans 17 residues. Germline V lookup: CDR1 SGHTA, CDR2 FQGTGA. Together with reference TRBV7-3 and TRBJ2-1, the CDR3 gives the full variable domain: GAGVSQTPSNKVTEKGKYVELRCDPISGHTALYWYRQSLGQGPEFLIYFQGTGAADDSGLPNDRFFAVRPEGSVSTLKIQRTERGDSAVYLCASSLGVSGGPYNEQFFGPGTRLTVL.

The V and J genes are TRBV6-5 and TRBJ1-2; 11 nucleotides line up with TRBD1. This CDR3 spans 16 amino acids. V shed 0 bases, J shed 6 bases, and the junction held 6 bases outside the gene matches. CDR1 is MNHEY, CDR2 SVGAGI, per germline. The CDR3 region has the DNA TGTGCCAGCAGTTACTCCCCGGACAGGGGGCCGAATGGCTACACCTTC. Translation gives CASSYSPDRGPNGYTF.

The chain recombines TRBV12-3 or TRBV12-4 with TRBJ1-1; 7 nucleotides match TRBD1. After removal of 5 bases from V and 3 bases from J, the junction contained 3 bases not matched to a gene. CDR3 length: 13 residues. The CDR3 coding sequence is TGTGCCAGCAGTGACAGGGTTCACACTGAAGCTTTCTTT. This codes for CASSDRVHTEAFF.

V usage is TRBV4-1 and J usage is TRBJ1-1; D is possibly TRBD1 (5 bases). The germline V and J ends were trimmed by 1 base and 0 bases, with 18 bases remaining between them. CDR1 is MGHRA, CDR2 YSYEKL, per germline. The CDR3 contains 18 residues. CDR3 DNA: TGCGCCAGCAGCCAAGGTCCGAAGGCGGGGGGTATGAACACTGAAGCTTTCTTT. Translation gives CASSQGPKAGGMNTEAFF.

This chain joins TRBV24-1 and TRBJ1-5; TRBD1 matches at 8 bases. CDR3 size: 16 residues. CDR1 KGHDR and CDR2 SFDVKD come from the germline V gene. The V gene end was trimmed by 5 bases and the J gene end by 3 bases; junction bases not matched to a gene: 8. The CDR3 DNA follows: TGTGCCACCAGTGTTACCGGGACAGGTCTCAATCAGCCCCAGCATTTT. Residues: CATSVTGTGLNQPQHF.

The genes are TRBV4-1 and TRBJ2-5, with TRBD2 as a possible D gene (6 bases). Germline assignment: CDR1 MGHRA and CDR2 YSYEKL. Trimming stripped 4 bases from V and 5 bases from J, with 17 bases between. This CDR3 has 15 amino acids. DNA of the CDR3: TGCGCCAGCAGCCCGTCCGGGGGAAGAAGGGAGACCCAGTACTTC. Protein product: CASSPSGGRRETQYF.

A few counts support this clone. Other DNA sequences from this sample encode an identical CDR3 as well. This chain uses TRBV6-2 or TRBV6-3 with TRBJ1-1; 8 bases are shared with TRBD1. Per the germline V gene, CDR1 is MNHEY and CDR2 is SVGEGT. J lost 5 bases, V lost 5 bases, and 1 base had no gene match. The CDR3 runs to 12 residues. The CDR3 coding sequence is TGTGCCAGCAGTACAGGGGGTACTGAAGCTTTCTTT. It yields the protein CASSTGGTEAFF.